This T cell receptor beta chain is drawn from a study of blood T cell repertoires in COVID-19. Trimming removed 2 bases at V and 4 bases at J, with 9 bases between. The CDR3 is made up of 12 amino acids. CDR1 is SQVTM, CDR2 ANQGSEA, per germline. Assay used: immunoSEQ multiplex PCR; TCRdb lists only in-frame clones, some missing. The table shows 130,000 to 150,000 clones, with around 89% occurring only once. V usage is TRBV29-1 and J usage is TRBJ2-7; the D is unclear. Sequencing used PBMCs or T cells enriched from blood (not recorded which). The TCR sequence derives from a woman in her twenties or thirties with acute COVID-19. Here the CDR3 DNA reads TGCAGCGTTGAATCCAACAGTTACGAGCAGTACTTC. Its translation is CSVESNSYEQYF.